Listed below are T cell receptor beta chains from one sample, sequenced in a study of Tregs in tolerant kidney transplant recipients. Clones were read by immunoSEQ multiplex PCR, and TCRdb kept only the in-frame ones, dropping some. Altogether about 66,000 clones are present, around nine tenths being singletons, with the ten largest covering over 9.5%. The source material was CD8+ T cells from blood, sampled before the transplant. These receptors came from a human donor who received a combined kidney and bone marrow transplant. CDR3s include the opening cysteine and the closing phenylalanine or tryptophan. The D gene is left open where the match is weak. Expanded clones are given a class, and other clones once, few, many or no size at all.

few	NA	TRBV6-6	TRBJ1-4	CASSYGGTGEKLFF	TGTGCCAGCAGTTACGGAGGGACGGGTGAAAAACTGTTTTTT
NA	TRBD1	TRBV19	TRBJ2-1	CASRQGIYNEQFF	TGTGCCAGCCGACAGGGAATATACAATGAGCAGTTCTTC
NA	NA	TRBV27	TRBJ1-2	CASSLYRAGNYGYTF	TGTGCCAGCAGTTTATATCGGGCAGGGAACTATGGCTACACCTTC
NA	NA	TRBV19	TRBJ1-1	CASSMRVMNTEAFF	TGTGCCAGTAGTATGCGGGTTATGAACACTGAAGCTTTCTTT
NA	NA	TRBV27	TRBJ2-1	CASGLNEQFF	TGTGCCAGCGGACTCAATGAGCAGTTCTTC
once	NA	TRBV29-1	TRBJ1-2	CSAYSPRTSNYGYTF	TGCAGCGCCTACTCCCCCCGGACATCTAACTATGGCTACACCTTC
once	NA	TRBV30	TRBJ1-4	CAWSGSDNNEKLFF	TGTGCCTGGAGTGGATCCGACAATAATGAAAAACTGTTTTTT
NA	TRBD2	TRBV4-3	TRBJ2-2	CASSQDSGIVTGELFF	TGCGCCAGCAGCCAAGACAGCGGGATCGTCACCGGGGAGCTGTTTTTT
NA	NA	TRBV7-9	TRBJ2-7	CASSLGGYHEQYF	TGTGCCAGCAGCTTAGGAGGATACCACGAGCAGTACTTC
few	TRBD1	TRBV7-2	TRBJ1-1	CASSPTGGPEAFF	TGTGCCAGCAGCCCGACAGGGGGCCCTGAAGCTTTCTTT
NA	NA	TRBV7-3	TRBJ2-7	CASSFEDSYEQYF	TGTGCCAGCAGCTTCGAGGACTCCTACGAGCAGTACTTC
NA	NA	TRBV4-1	TRBJ2-5	CASSQKDSYQETQYF	TGCGCCAGCAGCCAAAAAGACAGCTACCAAGAGACCCAGTACTTC
once	TRBD2	TRBV7-9	TRBJ2-1	CASSPILAGAEQFF	TGTGCCAGCAGCCCCATACTAGCGGGAGCTGAGCAGTTCTTC
once	NA	TRBV10-3	TRBJ1-1	CAISESEAGSYNTEAFF	TGTGCCATCAGTGAGTCTGAAGCGGGGAGCTACAACACTGAAGCTTTCTTT
once	NA	TRBV7-2	TRBJ2-7	CASSSISEQYF	TGTGCCAGCAGCTCTATTAGCGAGCAGTACTTC
once	TRBD2	TRBV11-1	TRBJ2-1	CASSLGAGDIDEQFF	TGTGCCAGCAGCTTAGGAGCGGGAGATATCGATGAGCAGTTCTTC
once	TRBD1	TRBV11-2	TRBJ2-7	CASSFGTGRAEQYF	TGTGCCAGCAGCTTTGGGACAGGGCGGGCCGAGCAGTACTTC
NA	TRBD2	TRBV29-1	TRBJ2-2	CSVLREAGELFF	TGCAGCGTTCTCCGGGAGGCCGGGGAGCTGTTTTTT
NA	NA	TRBV30	TRBJ2-7	CAWSTGLGGYEQYF	TGTGCCTGGTCGACAGGTTTGGGAGGGTACGAGCAGTACTTC
NA	NA	TRBV19	TRBJ1-5	CASSIGTASNQPQHF	TGTGCCAGTAGTATAGGGACAGCAAGCAATCAGCCCCAGCATTTT
NA	TRBD1	TRBV6-1	TRBJ2-7	CASSEGGRGTYEQYF	TGTGCCAGCAGTGAAGGCGGCAGGGGGACCTACGAGCAGTACTTC
once	NA	TRBV7-3	TRBJ2-3	CASSLGGATATDTQYF	TGTGCCAGCAGCTTAGGTGGGGCCACGGCAACAGATACGCAGTATTTT
NA	NA	TRBV7-2	TRBJ2-5	CASSSPEGLYQETQYF	TGTGCCAGCAGCTCGCCGGAGGGGCTGTACCAAGAGACCCAGTACTTC
NA	NA	TRBV4-3	TRBJ2-1	CASSQDGTRYNEQFF	TGCGCCAGCAGCCAAGATGGAACTAGATACAATGAGCAGTTCTTC
NA	NA	TRBV4-3	TRBJ2-3	CASSQDGGGTDTQYF	TGCGCCAGCAGCCAAGATGGCGGGGGCACAGATACGCAGTATTTT
NA	TRBD2	TRBV5-6	TRBJ2-3	CASSLASGSVDTQYF	TGTGCCAGCAGCTTGGCTAGCGGGAGTGTGGATACGCAGTATTTT
NA	NA	TRBV4-1	TRBJ2-2	CASSQDVPGWELFF	TGCGCCAGCAGCCAAGATGTCCCCGGGTGGGAGCTGTTTTTT
NA	TRBD2	TRBV7-8	TRBJ2-7	CASRGEAGNEQYF	TGTGCCAGCAGAGGAGAAGCGGGGAACGAGCAGTACTTC
NA	TRBD1	TRBV12-5	TRBJ2-7	CASGFGTGPYEQYF	TGTGCTAGTGGCTTCGGGACAGGTCCCTACGAGCAGTACTTC
NA	NA	TRBV4-1	TRBJ2-7	CASSLLTPGEEGEQYF	TGCGCCAGCAGCCTTCTAACCCCCGGGGAGGAGGGCGAGCAGTACTTC
NA	NA	TRBV2	TRBJ1-2	CASLGPANYGYTF	TGTGCCAGCCTGGGCCCAGCTAACTATGGCTACACCTTC
NA	TRBD1	TRBV9	TRBJ2-1	CASSVHGGQGSDEQFF	TGTGCCAGCAGCGTACACGGGGGACAGGGGTCGGATGAGCAGTTCTTC
few	NA	TRBV28	TRBJ1-3	CASSFGTYTGNTIYF	TGTGCCAGCAGTTTCGGGACTTATACTGGAAACACCATATATTTT
once	NA	TRBV7-2	TRBJ2-3	CASSLVGSQGDTQYF	TGTGCCAGCAGCTTGGTCGGCTCTCAGGGGGATACGCAGTATTTT
NA	TRBD1	TRBV14	TRBJ1-1	CASSHWQGAMDTEAFF	TGTGCCAGCAGCCATTGGCAGGGGGCTATGGACACTGAAGCTTTCTTT
NA	NA	TRBV5-6	TRBJ1-2	CASRPTGLGGYTF	TGTGCCAGCAGACCTACAGGGCTGGGTGGCTACACCTTC
NA	NA	TRBV30	TRBJ2-3	CAWRSGSDTQYF	TGTGCCTGGAGATCAGGGTCAGATACGCAGTATTTT
NA	TRBD1	TRBV7-9	TRBJ2-5	CASSPPETGGKQETQYF	TGTGCCAGCAGCCCTCCCGAGACAGGGGGAAAACAAGAGACCCAGTACTTC
NA	NA	TRBV5-6	TRBJ1-1	CASSPEAGVGWDTEAFF	TGTGCCAGCAGCCCGGAGGCAGGGGTTGGTTGGGACACTGAAGCTTTCTTT
NA	TRBD2	TRBV27	TRBJ2-7	CASSRGGTFGEQYF	TGTGCCAGCTCTCGGGGGGGGACCTTTGGGGAGCAGTACTTC
NA	TRBD2	TRBV19	TRBJ2-1	CASTAGGNNEQFF	TGTGCCAGTACGGCGGGAGGGAACAATGAGCAGTTCTTC
NA	NA	TRBV7-9	TRBJ2-2	CASIGVNTGELFF	TGTGCCAGCATAGGGGTTAACACCGGGGAGCTGTTTTTT
NA	NA	TRBV6-1	TRBJ2-5	CASITGMWETQYF	TGTGCCAGCATCACAGGGATGTGGGAGACCCAGTACTTC
NA	NA	TRBV28	TRBJ2-3	CASSLWGERTDTQYF	TGTGCCAGCAGTTTATGGGGTGAGCGAACAGATACGCAGTATTTT
NA	TRBD1	TRBV5-6	TRBJ1-1	CASRAQGAGTEAFF	TGTGCCAGCAGAGCGCAGGGGGCAGGTACTGAAGCTTTCTTT
NA	TRBD1	TRBV4-3	TRBJ2-7	CASSHATGVGYEQYF	TGCGCCAGCAGCCACGCAACAGGGGTAGGCTACGAGCAGTACTTC